This TCR beta chain stems from a study of PD-L1 blockade in urothelial cancer. Study information: The number of prior chemotherapy regimens per patient was 0 to 3.

Documented time point: pretreatment peripheral blood. Metastatic or locally advanced urothelial carcinoma was present in the patients. Per-patient samples, pretreatment and on-treatment, numbered 1 to 8. Only in-frame clones appear in the TCRdb table, and some are missing; sequencing was by immunoSEQ multiplex PCR. Among more than 55,000 clones listed, approximately 78% were seen once. V was cut by 2 bases and J by 7 bases, with 16 bases left in between. This CDR3 has 14 amino acids. The germline gives CDR1 SGHNT, CDR2 YYREEE (reference sequence). This specimen was PBMCs, taken around atezolizumab (anti-PD-L1) treatment. This chain uses TRBV5-4 with TRBJ2-7, with a weak D call TRBD2 (6 bases). The clonotype comes from a man aged 70-80 years with urothelial cancer. CDR3 in DNA: TGTGCCAGCAGCTTACGCGGGATCCCTGGAGAGCAGTACTTC. The encoded protein is CASSLRGIPGEQYF.